The 29 T cell receptor beta chains below all came from one sample that was sequenced in a study of patients and donors after allogeneic stem cell transplantation (dated by TCRdb to 2018 to 2020). Library creation used RT-PCR. The instrument given in TCRdb is NextSeq 550. TCRdb reran the public reads through fastp at Q25 and MiXCR, keeping productive beta chains. Every distinct CDR3 protein forms one entry, paired with its most common genes and DNA. For this sample the table gives about 150,000 distinct CDR3 sequences, of which about two fifths were detected only once. Of the sample, around 50% is held by the ten largest clones. The sample taken for sequencing was blood, either unsorted or a sorted T cell fraction (not recorded which). All receptors derive from a human donor who was either an allogeneic HSCT recipient or a stem cell or donor lymphocyte infusion donor (not recorded which). It is not recorded whose cells these are; they may come from a transplant donor.

The chain employs TRBV11-2 and TRBJ1-2; D possibly corresponds to TRBD1 (6 bases). The CDR3 spans 14 residues. The germline V and J ends were trimmed by 2 bases and 4 bases, with 11 bases remaining between them. CDR1 is SGHAT and CDR2 is FQNNGV in the germline V gene. The CDR3 sequence: CASSLPNRVYGYTF. The DNA of the CDR3 is TGTGCCAGCAGCTTACCTAACAGGGTCTATGGCTACACCTTC.

There are a few counts of this clonotype. The V gene is TRBV7-2, the J gene TRBJ2-5; D may be TRBD1 (5 bases). V gave up 3 bases and J gave up 5 bases, with 13 bases separating them. This CDR3 has 14 amino acids. CDR1 SGHTA and CDR2 FQGNSA come from the germline V gene. The CDR3 nucleotides are TGTGCCAGCAGCTTCCCAGGGAAGGATGAGACCCAGTACTTC. Encoded protein: CASSFPGKDETQYF.

This clonotype was detected many times. This sequence joins TRBV4-3 and TRBJ1-4; D call uncertain. The V gene lost 0 bases and the J gene lost 5 bases, with 4 bases spanning the gap. The germline V gene encodes CDR1 LGHNA and CDR2 YSLEER. The CDR3 consists of 13 residues. CDR3 sequence (DNA): TGCGCCAGCAGCCAAGATTGGAATGAAAAACTGTTTTTT. This gives the protein CASSQDWNEKLFF.

In its sample, this clonotype was seen a few times. The chain uses TRBV24-1 and TRBJ1-1, with D tentatively TRBD1 (6 bases). In germline, CDR1 is KGHDR, CDR2 SFDVKD. The CDR3 loop spans 15 amino acids. Trimming shortened V by 3 bases and J by 3 bases, and 13 bases separated the two germline ends. The CDR3 DNA sequence: TGTGCCACCAGTGATCCGAAGGGGGGGGACACTGAAGCTTTCTTT. Amino acid sequence: CATSDPKGGDTEAFF.

The chain uses TRBV24-1 and TRBJ2-5, with D unclear. CDR3 length: 14 amino acids. Germline V gene lookup returns CDR1 KGHDR and CDR2 SFDVKD. V gave up 2 bases and J gave up 2 bases, with 8 bases separating them. CDR3 DNA: TGTGCCACCAGTGATTCGCTTGGGCAAGAGACCCAGTACTTC. This gives the protein CATSDSLGQETQYF.

The V call is TRBV5-1, the J call TRBJ1-2, with D possibly TRBD1 on 5 matching bases. The V and J ends lost 4 bases and 4 bases respectively, with 8 bases between them. Germline loops: CDR1 SGHRS, CDR2 YFSETQ. The CDR3 consists of 12 residues. Here the CDR3 DNA reads TGCGCCAGCAGCCACGACAGCTATGGCTACACCTTC. Protein sequence: CASSHDSYGYTF.

The chain uses TRBV24-1 and TRBJ1-2, with 7 bases that match TRBD1. The germline gives CDR1 KGHDR, CDR2 SFDVKD. This CDR3 region has 16 residues. The trim removed 4 bases at V and 0 bases at J, leaving 7 bases unmatched. The chain's CDR3 is CATSEPGQASNYGYTF. CDR3 nucleotide sequence: TGTGCCACCAGTGAACCTGGACAGGCTTCTAACTATGGCTACACCTTC.

This clonotype turned up a few times. CDR3 sequence (DNA): TGTGCCAGCAGTTACTCGAGGGAGGGGCCGCACCCCGGGGAGCTGTTTTTT. It codes for CASSYSREGPHPGELFF. V and J are TRBV6-2 or TRBV6-3 and TRBJ2-2; 7 nucleotides agree with TRBD2. With 0 bases clipped from V and 6 bases from J, the junction kept 10 bases outside the gene matches. Germline-derived CDR1 and CDR2 are MNHEY and SVGEGT. The length of the CDR3 is 17 residues.

This chain connects TRBV15 to TRBJ1-2; 8 positions agree with TRBD1. Germline loops: CDR1 LNHNV, CDR2 YYDKDF (reference sequence). V gave up 3 bases and J gave up 2 bases; unmatched junction bases: 2. The CDR3 totals 14 residues. The CDR3 is CATSSHRGNYGYTF. DNA for the CDR3: TGTGCCACCAGCAGTCACAGGGGGAACTATGGCTACACCTTC.

The gene calls are TRBV5-1 and TRBJ2-7, with TRBD2 identical over 8 bases. The CDR3 totals 15 residues. The V gene end was trimmed by 0 bases and the J gene end by 3 bases; junction bases not matched to a gene: 5. CDR1 and CDR2 (germline): SGHRS, YFSETQ. The CDR3 DNA follows: TGCGCCAGCAGCTTGGGGACTAGCTGGAGCTACGAGCAGTACTTC. This gives the protein CASSLGTSWSYEQYF.

V is TRBV5-1 and J is TRBJ1-4, with a possible D match to TRBD1 (5 bases). Germline assignment: CDR1 SGHRS and CDR2 YFSETQ. V was clipped by 0 bases and J by 6 bases, with 12 bases between them. The CDR3 extends over 15 amino acids. CDR3: CASSLEGDTYEKLFF. CDR3 bases: TGCGCCAGCAGCTTGGAAGGGGATACTTATGAAAAACTGTTTTTT.

CDR3 sequence reads: CASSPDRYSGNTIYF. CDR3 nucleotides: TGTGCCAGCAGCCCGGACAGATACTCTGGAAACACCATATATTTT. The V call is TRBV27, the J call TRBJ1-3, with a weak D call TRBD1 (6 bases). The CDR3 contains 15 residues. The germline gives CDR1 MNHEY, CDR2 SMNVEV (reference sequence). V was trimmed by 6 bases and J by 0 bases, leaving 12 bases between them.

This clonotype has more than one count but fewer than ten. The chain employs TRBV27 and TRBJ1-2; 9 nucleotides line up with TRBD1. V trimming: 6 bases; J trimming: 7 bases; junction bases outside the gene matches: 6. CDR1 and CDR2 from the germline V gene are MNHEY and SMNVEV (reference sequence). The CDR3 loop spans 13 amino acids. CDR3 protein: CASSPTGGRGYTF. As DNA, the CDR3 is TGTGCCAGCAGCCCTACAGGGGGCCGTGGCTACACCTTC.

This clonotype was seen only a few times. This chain links TRBV7-9 with TRBJ1-1; no reliable D call. Germline CDR1 SEHNR, CDR2 FQNEAQ (reference sequence). The CDR3 has 13 amino acids. The ends were cut back, 7 bases at V and 4 bases at J, with 13 bases in the middle. CDR3 residues: CASIPGISTEAFF. The DNA for the CDR3 is TGTGCCAGCATCCCCGGGATTAGCACTGAAGCTTTCTTT.

This chain links TRBV5-1 with TRBJ2-3; D is undetermined. This CDR3 comprises 14 residues. Trimming stripped 0 bases from V and 6 bases from J, with 11 bases between. Germline CDR1 is SGHRS and CDR2 is YFSETQ. CDR3 DNA sequence: TGCGCCAGCAGCTTGGTTATTGAGGCCGATACGCAGTATTTT. This gives the protein CASSLVIEADTQYF.

This clonotype showed up many times. The V gene is TRBV20-1, the J gene TRBJ2-3; D gene unclear. CDR3 length: 11 residues. Germline V CDR1 and CDR2: DFQATT, SNEGSKA (reference sequence). Between the trimmed V and J ends, which lost 3 bases and 6 bases, there was a span of 7 bases. For the CDR3, the DNA is TGCAGTGCTAGCTCGAGGGATACGCAGTATTTT. This encodes CSASSRDTQYF.

CDR3 sequence (DNA): TGTGCCAGCAGCTTAGGACAGGGGGCGGCTGGAAACACCATATATTTT. It specifies CASSLGQGAAGNTIYF. The chain couples TRBV7-2 to TRBJ1-3; 10 nucleotides line up with TRBD1. The V and J ends lost 1 base and 2 bases, in that order; junction bases with no gene match: 2. Germline loops: CDR1 SGHTA, CDR2 FQGNSA. This CDR3 spans 16 amino acids. The full variable domain, its missing parts supplied by reference TRBV7-2 and TRBJ1-3, is GAGVSQSPSNKVTEKGKDVELRCDPISGHTALYWYRQSLGQGLEFLIYFQGNSAPDKSGLPSDRFSAERTGGSVSTLTIQRTQQEDSAVYLCASSLGQGAAGNTIYFGEGSWLTVV.

This clonotype was seen a handful of times. The CDR3 sequence: CSVGLAGGDTDTQYF. The CDR3 DNA reads TGCAGTGTCGGACTAGCGGGGGGAGACACAGATACGCAGTATTTT. The V gene is TRBV20-1, the J gene TRBJ2-3; 14 bases are a match to TRBD2. J gave up 2 bases and V 7 bases, and 5 bases lay outside the gene matches. Germline V gene sequence: CDR1 DFQATT, CDR2 SNEGSKA (reference sequence). CDR3 length equals 15 residues.

The V gene is TRBV3-1, the J gene TRBJ2-1, with 9 bases identical to TRBD2. J was trimmed by 5 bases and V by 5 bases; bases with no gene match: 7. This CDR3 spans 15 amino acids. Germline V CDR1 and CDR2: LGHDT, YNNKEL (reference sequence). The CDR3: CASSSRTSVNNEQFF. CDR3 in DNA: TGTGCCAGCAGCAGTCGGACTAGCGTCAACAATGAGCAGTTCTTC.

V is TRBV4-3 and J is TRBJ1-6; D unclear. The CDR3 consists of 19 residues. Germline assignment: CDR1 LGHNA and CDR2 YSLEER. V was pared by 0 bases and J by 0 bases, with 15 bases between. This CDR3 is CASSQDSSTMSSYNSPLHF. The DNA for the CDR3 is TGCGCCAGCAGCCAAGACAGTTCAACCATGAGCTCCTATAATTCACCCCTCCACTTT.

This clonotype came up a few times. This sequence joins TRBV20-1 and TRBJ2-4, with D unresolved. This CDR3 has 15 residues. The V end lost 6 bases, the J end lost 0 bases, and 15 bases lay between the germline ends. Looked up from germline, CDR1 is DFQATT and CDR2 is SNEGSKA (reference sequence). The CDR3 reads CSANPRVLAKNIQYF. The CDR3 DNA is TGCAGTGCAAACCCCCGGGTACTAGCCAAAAACATTCAGTACTTC.

V gene TRBV5-1 combines with J gene TRBJ1-1; a possible D gene is TRBD1 (6 bases). This CDR3 is built from 14 residues. Germline V gene data show CDR1 as SGHRS and CDR2 as YFSETQ. The V end was cut by 4 bases, the J end by 4 bases, with 14 bases between. DNA of the CDR3: TGCGCCAGCAGCGGACTGGACAGCGGCACTGAAGCTTTCTTT. Protein sequence: CASSGLDSGTEAFF.

This clonotype was found a few times. The junction shows a germline mismatch at one end, possibly a read error. The rearrangement uses TRBV7-9 and TRBJ1-2; 7 bases match TRBD1. From germline, CDR1 is SEHNR and CDR2 FQNEAQ (reference sequence). The CDR3 is made up of 11 amino acids. The CDR3 sequence is CASSLRQGYAF. The DNA for the CDR3 is TGTGCCAGCAGTTTAAGACAGGGTTATGCCTTC.

V gene TRBV11-2 combines with J gene TRBJ2-1; 12 positions match TRBD2. Germline values: CDR1 SGHAT, CDR2 FQNNGV. CDR3 size: 16 residues. The J segment lost 8 bases and the V segment lost 5 bases, leaving 10 bases of the junction unmatched. Written as DNA, the CDR3 is TGTGCCAGCAGCACCGACGGACTAGCGGGGTGGGATGAGCAGTTCTTC. Residues: CASSTDGLAGWDEQFF.

The CDR3 nucleotides are TGCAGTCTTCGGTTAGGGGGCTCCATTGAAGCTTTCTTT. Encoded protein: CSLRLGGSIEAFF. The V gene is TRBV20-1, the J gene TRBJ1-1, with 7 bases fitting TRBD1. Germline CDR1 and CDR2: DFQATT and SNEGSKA (reference sequence). V was clipped by 8 bases and J by 7 bases; unmatched bases: 13. CDR3 length: 13 amino acids.

The chain couples TRBV20-1 to TRBJ1-6; a weak D match, TRBD1 (6 bases). In germline, CDR1 is DFQATT, CDR2 SNEGSKA (reference sequence). The CDR3 runs 15 residues. Trimming took off 3 bases at V and 3 bases at J, with 12 bases between the two ends. This chain's CDR3 is CSASKGGSYNSPLHF. The CDR3 nucleotides read TGCAGTGCTAGTAAGGGGGGCAGCTATAATTCACCCCTCCACTTT.

The sample holds one count of this clonotype. The V call is TRBV15, the J call TRBJ1-4; tentatively, D is TRBD1 (5 bases). Trimming took 3 bases from V and 6 from J, leaving 11 bases between them. Germline V gives CDR1 LNHNV, CDR2 YYDKDF (reference sequence). This CDR3 has 14 amino acids. CDR3 nucleotide sequence: TGTGCCACCAGCAGGCCCGGGGGGGATGAAAAACTGTTTTTT. Translating gives CATSRPGGDEKLFF.

About this clonotype: One end of the junction is discordant with germline, which a read error may explain. The genes are TRBV7-9 and TRBJ1-6; 10 bases match TRBD1. From germline, CDR1 is SEHNR and CDR2 FQNEAQ (reference sequence). The CDR3 covers 17 residues. CDR3 coding DNA: TGTGCCAGCAGCCAAGGGACAGGGGAATCCTTTAATTCACCCCTCCACTTT. It encodes CASSQGTGESFNSPLHF.

The rearrangement uses TRBV12-3 or TRBV12-4 and TRBJ2-5; D is possibly TRBD1 or TRBD2 (6 bases each). The CDR3 loop spans 14 amino acids. Trimming took off 3 bases at V and 5 bases at J, with 13 bases between the two ends. DNA for the CDR3: TGTGCCAGCAGTTTCGGGGGCCTTGGGGAGACCCAGTACTTC. Amino acids: CASSFGGLGETQYF.